This T cell receptor beta chain emerged from a study of siplizumab effects on memory and regulatory T cells (dated by TCRdb to between 2018 and 2020). Looking at the study overall: Across under 10 responder-stimulator pairs, mixed lymphocyte reactions were run in pairs, approximately 1 with siplizumab at roughly 1 ug/mL and approximately 1 without drug. The study looked at the effect of siplizumab, an anti-CD2 antibody, on alloreactive T-cell subsets in allogeneic mixed lymphocyte reactions made from human PBMCs. Overall results and qualifications from the work: Siplizumab significantly reduced the cumulative frequency of alloreactive sequences traceable to unstimulated CD4+ memory T cells. Among mappable alloreactive CD4+ clones, an average Treg-derived fraction of over 60% was observed with siplizumab, compared with 26.9% in control reactions. The suppressive function of proliferating Tregs from siplizumab cultures was not functionally confirmed. Compared with memory T cells, unstimulated naive T cells appeared more diverse, and naive cells seemed to make a substantial contribution to the alloresponse. Because sequences below about 10^-5 frequency were poorly captured, only a minor fraction of alloreactive clones could be mapped to unstimulated subsets. For roughly 80-96% of proliferating CD4+ or CD8+ clones, no naive or memory phenotype could be assigned.

CDR1 and CDR2 were assigned from the germline V gene as MDHEN and SYDVKM. The CDR3 starts with the cysteine, ends with the phenylalanine, and has 15 residues. This entry keeps only the CDR3 DNA: 45 bases, framed from base 1. V lost 5 bases and J lost 2 bases; the stretch between them is 13 bases long. Libraries came from the immunoSEQ multiplex PCR assay. Some 100,000 TCR templates per sample were assayed by the deep sequencing platform. Genomic DNA extracted from sorted T cells was used for TCRbeta CDR3 sequencing. In the original analysis: The R programming language was used for clonal analysis of TCRbeta CDR3 data. Comparing unstimulated samples against CFSE-low samples taken after the reaction was how alloreactive CD4+ and CD8+ clones were defined. Alloreactive CD4+ clones were assigned to regulatory or non-regulatory origin by matching sequences to sorted unstimulated Treg and non-Treg repertoires. This immuneACCESS table, as held by TCRdb, lists in-frame sequences with V and J called but not all clones. Of the missing ones, under half trace to an unresolved V gene in checked studies; the others have no known cause. V and J calls plus clone size are reproduced from that table; the DNA served to infer D and trimming. A total of 13,000 to 15,000 clones appear in this sample, around 49% of them only once. The top ten hold approximately 8.5% of the sample.

This clone was detected a few times. Its cognate antigen has yet to be identified. Qualities for individual bases were not recorded, and no much larger clone is one base off. For approximately six days, cells in the mixed lymphocyte reaction were kept in coculture at 37 degrees C. Responder PBMCs were labelled with CFSE, stimulator PBMCs were labelled with Violet Dye, and the two were mixed at a 1:1 ratio. Sorted unstimulated T cells and proliferating T cells recovered from mixed lymphocyte reactions were subjected to TCRbeta CDR3 sequencing. Fresh whole blood from around 11 HLA-typed healthy donors was used to isolate PBMCs. After the mixed lymphocyte reaction, proliferating CFSE-low responder T cells were FACS-sorted for TCR sequencing.

The chain employs TRBV28 and TRBJ1-5, with TRBD1 tentatively as D gene (5 bases match). The sample consisted of CFSE-low (dividing) CD4+ T cells sorted from an allogeneic mixed lymphocyte reaction. This clonotype originated in a human donor in good health; the cells came from an allogeneic mixed lymphocyte reaction. The CDR3 reads as follows: CASSAPGGGNQPQHF. The DNA sequence follows: TGTGCCAGCAGTGCCCCCGGGGGTGGCAATCAGCCCCAGCATTTT.